Listed below are T cell receptor beta chains from one sample, sequenced in a study of blood T cell repertoires in COVID-19. TCRdb keeps only in-frame clones here, not all; method: immunoSEQ multiplex PCR. The table lists about 280,000 clones, approximately 90% of them singletons. Sequencing was performed on PBMCs or T cells enriched from blood (not recorded which). These receptors came from a young woman with acute COVID-19. The CDR3 runs from the conserved cysteine through the conserved F or W. The D gene is left open where the match is weak. The size field is filled for only some rows; it gives once, few, many or a size class.

TGTGCCAGCAGTAAGGAACAGGGGGCCCGGGATGGCTACACCTTC	CASSKEQGARDGYTF	TRBJ1-2	-	TRBD1	TRBV6-5
TGTGCCAGCAGCCCCCGGCGGGGGACCTACGAGCAGTACTTC	CASSPRRGTYEQYF	TRBJ2-7	-	TRBD2	TRBV5-4
TGTGCCAGCAGAGCAGGGGGCGACTATGGCTACACCTTC	CASRAGGDYGYTF	TRBJ1-2	-	TRBD1	TRBV12-3/TRBV12-4
TGTGCCAGCAGCCAAGGGCCCCCAGGGAATCAGCCCCAGCATTTT	CASSQGPPGNQPQHF	TRBJ1-5	-	-	TRBV3-1/TRBV3-2
TGTGCCAGCAGCTCTACAGGGAACACTGAAGCTTTCTTT	CASSSTGNTEAFF	TRBJ1-1	-	-	TRBV7-6
TGTGCCAGCAGTGAATCGGGACAGGGTAATGAAAAACTGTTTTTT	CASSESGQGNEKLFF	TRBJ1-4	-	TRBD1	TRBV2
TGTGCCAGCAGTCGTCCGGGGGATCCCAAAAACATTCAGTACTTC	CASSRPGDPKNIQYF	TRBJ2-4	-	-	TRBV5-4
TGTGCCAGCAGTTCAAACAGGGCTGGAAACACCATATATTTT	CASSSNRAGNTIYF	TRBJ1-3	-	-	TRBV28
TGTGCCAACCCAGGACAATCCGACGAGCAGTACTTC	CANPGQSDEQYF	TRBJ2-7	-	-	TRBV27
TGCGCCAGCAGCCAAGCCGGTGAGAACACTGAAGCTTTCTTT	CASSQAGENTEAFF	TRBJ1-1	-	-	TRBV4-1
TGTGCCAGTAGTATTTCGGACCCTAGCGGAGACACCGGGGAGCTGTTTTTT	CASSISDPSGDTGELFF	TRBJ2-2	many	TRBD2	TRBV19
TGTGCCAGCGTTGGGGGGTTCGGAAATTCACCCCTCCACTTT	CASVGGFGNSPLHF	TRBJ1-6	once	-	TRBV6-5
TGTGCCAGCAGTTTATTACAGGGGCACTACAATGAGCAGTTCTTC	CASSLLQGHYNEQFF	TRBJ2-1	-	TRBD1	TRBV28
TGTGCCAGCTCGAATGGGGCAGGCGGCACCGGGGAGCTGTTTTTT	CASSNGAGGTGELFF	TRBJ2-2	-	-	TRBV18
TGTGCCAGCAGCTTGGTGACAGGAGACTATGGCTACACCTTC	CASSLVTGDYGYTF	TRBJ1-2	-	-	TRBV5-4
TGTGCCAGCAGCTTCCTCTCTGGAAACACCATATATTTT	CASSFLSGNTIYF	TRBJ1-3	-	-	TRBV12-3/TRBV12-4
TGTGCCAGCAGCTTAGTCGGTTCGGTTAGGCAGGCTAACACTGAAGCTTTCTTT	CASSLVGSVRQANTEAFF	TRBJ1-1	-	-	TRBV7-9
TGTGCCAGCAGCCCAGCGGAGGATCAGCCCCAGCATTTT	CASSPAEDQPQHF	TRBJ1-5	-	-	TRBV14
TGTGCCAGCAGTATCAGGGGTCTCAGAGAGCAGTACTTC	CASSIRGLREQYF	TRBJ2-7	-	-	TRBV28
TGTGCCAGCAGCCCTCTGGAAAGCGGAGTCTACAATGAGCAGTTCTTC	CASSPLESGVYNEQFF	TRBJ2-1	once	-	TRBV3-1/TRBV3-2
TGTGCCAGCAGTTTTTCAGGCAATGAGCAGTTCTTC	CASSFSGNEQFF	TRBJ2-1	-	-	TRBV12-3/TRBV12-4
TGTGCCAGCAGTTTACCCGACAGCAGTTACACTGAAGCTTTCTTT	CASSLPDSSYTEAFF	TRBJ1-1	-	-	TRBV28
TGTGCCAGCAGCCATCAATATGGAGTCCAAGAGACCCAGTACTTC	CASSHQYGVQETQYF	TRBJ2-5	-	-	TRBV11-2
TGTGCCAGCAGATCAGCGGGGGCGGACACCATATATTTT	CASRSAGADTIYF	TRBJ1-3	-	-	TRBV7-9
TGTGCCAGCAGCTTAGCGTGGACTAACTACAATGAGCAGTTCTTC	CASSLAWTNYNEQFF	TRBJ2-1	-	-	TRBV7-8
TGTGCCAGCAGTTTCCCCACCAGACTAGCGGGAGGGAGCACCGGGGAGCTGTTTTTT	CASSFPTRLAGGSTGELFF	TRBJ2-2	once	TRBD2	TRBV28
TGTGCCAGCAGTGCGGGACAGATACTCACTGAAGCTTTCTTT	CASSAGQILTEAFF	TRBJ1-1	-	TRBD1	TRBV2
TGTGCCAGCAGGTGGGGCGGACGACAGGGATACTACAATGAGCAGTTCTTC	CASRWGGRQGYYNEQFF	TRBJ2-1	-	TRBD1	TRBV27
TGTGCCAGCAGTTTTCCCCAAGCGGGAGCCGGGGAGCTGTTTTTT	CASSFPQAGAGELFF	TRBJ2-2	-	TRBD2	TRBV28
TGTGCCAGCAGCCAATTCGCGGATACGCAGTATTTT	CASSQFADTQYF	TRBJ2-3	-	-	TRBV16
TGTGCCAGCAGCTTACGCAGGGGACGCTACACCTTC	CASSLRRGRYTF	TRBJ1-2	-	-	TRBV7-2
TGTGCCAGCAGCCTAGGGTCCTCGACAGGGTTCCTTTGGAGCGAGCAGTACTTC	CASSLGSSTGFLWSEQYF	TRBJ2-7	-	TRBD1	TRBV5-5
TGCGCCAGCAGCCCTCCCGGGACAGGGACGACAGATACGCAGTATTTT	CASSPPGTGTTDTQYF	TRBJ2-3	-	TRBD1	TRBV5-1
TGTGCCAGCAGCGTTCAACTTAAGGGAGGGAAAACTGAAGCTTTCTTT	CASSVQLKGGKTEAFF	TRBJ1-1	few	-	TRBV5-6
TGTGCCAGCAGCCGGCCCGGGGGGGGCACTGAAGCTTTCTTT	CASSRPGGGTEAFF	TRBJ1-1	-	-	TRBV3-1/TRBV3-2
TGTGCCAGCAGCTTAACGACAGGGGACACTGAAGCTTTCTTT	CASSLTTGDTEAFF	TRBJ1-1	-	TRBD1	TRBV7-2
TGTGCCAGCAGCTCCCTCTCGGGAGGGACTGAAGCTTTCTTT	CASSSLSGGTEAFF	TRBJ1-1	-	-	TRBV7-2
TGTGCCAGCAGTTTCGGGTTCGAGCAGTACTTC	CASSFGFEQYF	TRBJ2-7	-	-	TRBV6-2/TRBV6-3
TGTGCCAGCAGCTGGCAGGGCGAGCAGTACTTC	CASSWQGEQYF	TRBJ2-7	-	-	TRBV5-6
TGCGCCAGCAGCTTCGGACAGGGGGCATATACTGAAGCTTTCTTT	CASSFGQGAYTEAFF	TRBJ1-1	-	TRBD1	TRBV5-1
TGTGCCAGCAGTTTTTCGAACTATGGCTACACCTTC	CASSFSNYGYTF	TRBJ1-2	-	-	TRBV12-3/TRBV12-4
TGTGCCAGCAGCTGGGGACAGGGGCGAGTTCAGCCCCAGCATTTT	CASSWGQGRVQPQHF	TRBJ1-5	-	TRBD1	TRBV5-5
TGTGCCAGCAGCCAAGATAGCGCGGGGGCCAATGACATTCAGTACTTC	CASSQDSAGANDIQYF	TRBJ2-4	once	-	TRBV4-2
TGTGCCACCGCCCTGGGACAGGGCATGATACATACGCAGTATTTT	CATALGQGMIHTQYF	TRBJ2-3	-	TRBD1	TRBV28
TGTGCCAGCAGCTTAGCGCCCTACCACTCCTACAATGAGCAGTTCTTC	CASSLAPYHSYNEQFF	TRBJ2-1	-	-	TRBV7-8
TGTGCCAGCAGTTTGGGGAGCTACACTGAAGCTTTCTTT	CASSLGSYTEAFF	TRBJ1-1	-	-	TRBV28
TGTGCCACCAGCAGAGCAAGTCAGGTTGGCTACACCTTC	CATSRASQVGYTF	TRBJ1-2	-	-	TRBV15
TGTGCCAGCAATTCCGGGACAGGGGGTTCGCGGAATTCACCCCTCCACTTT	CASNSGTGGSRNSPLHF	TRBJ1-6	-	TRBD1	TRBV2
TGTGCCAGCAGCTTGGGAGGGACTTCAAACTACAATGAGCAGTTCTTC	CASSLGGTSNYNEQFF	TRBJ2-1	once	-	TRBV5-4